This TCR beta chain was captured in a study of T cell repertoires in cytomegalovirus infection. Whole-study context: CMV infection and matching HLA type were both indicated by public TCR beta signatures.

This clonotype was seen more than once but under ten times. Its antigen is undetermined. The J segment lost 10 bases and the V segment lost 3 bases, leaving 6 bases of the junction unmatched. This CDR3 contains 15 residues. Germline V gene data show CDR1 as SGDLS and CDR2 as YYNGEE. Study conclusions and caveats: It was HLA-C-restricted CMV-specific TCR beta clonotypes that dominated the response ex vivo. Individuals carrying CMV plus the relevant HLA were identified by cumulative frequency of public TCR beta families.

TCRdb called the reads again in MiXCR, with one record for every CDR3 protein. The sample includes approximately 550,000 distinct CDR3 sequences, about 15% of them seen just once. Input material: CD8+ T cells from PBMCs. The chain couples TRBV9 to TRBJ1-6; 11 bases line up with TRBD1. The receptor comes from a human donor in good health (CMV status not recorded). Some clones in this sample may be carry-over from other donors' samples. CDR3 residues: CASSGGGTGGSPLHF. CDR3 in DNA: TGTGCCAGCAGCGGTGGGGGGACAGGGGGATCACCCCTCCACTTT. The full variable domain, completed using reference TRBV9 and TRBJ1-6, is DSGVTQTPKHLITATGQRVTLRCSPRSGDLSVYWYQQSLDQGLQFLIQYYNGEERAKGNILERFSAQQFPDLHSELNLSSLELGDSALYFCASSGGGTGGSPLHFGNGTRLTVT.